Sequencing of this TCR beta chain was carried out in a study of T cell responses to AZD1222 COVID-19 vaccine. Study observations and caveats: Unmutated variant regions are reportedly the target of nearly half of TCRs that are spike-specific.

In the case of this clone: Its antigen is not identified.

CDR3 length equals 14 residues. Germline-derived CDR1 and CDR2 are GTSNPN and SVGIG (reference sequence). J lost 7 bases, V lost 4 bases, and 9 bases had no gene match. Only in-frame clones appear in the TCRdb table, and some are missing; sequencing was by immunoSEQ multiplex PCR. The sample shows around 260,000 clones, over 85% of them seen only once. The rearrangement joins TRBV30 to TRBJ2-7; 11 bases agree with TRBD1. The origin of this receptor is an adult in good health. This specimen consisted of peripheral blood, obtained on day 0 of AZD1222 vaccination. The DNA for the CDR3 is TGTGCCTGGACCCTCGGACAGGGGGCTGAAGAGCAGTACTTC. Translated: CAWTLGQGAEEQYF.